The clone carrying this T cell receptor beta chain was seen at least ten times. Its specificity is not known. These data come from a study of breast tumors, draining lymph nodes, adjacent tissues. TCRdb ran MiXCR on the multiplex PCR reads and lists one entry per CDR3 protein. The repertoire holds about 200,000 distinct CDR3 sequences, with 31% as singletons. Germline-derived CDR1 and CDR2 are MGHRA and YSYEKL. The CDR3 consists of 16 residues. V was cut by 0 bases and J by 4 bases, with 12 bases left in between. Breast cancer patients provided tissue from their axillary draining lymph nodes. Study-level results: Data only fit, rather than demonstrated, lymph node origin of most tumor T cells. Tumors had less TCR diversity than lymph nodes, more than nontumor tissue. Findings are consistent with lymph node origin and intratumoral expansion of most tumor T cells. Tumor and nontumor repertoires were significantly more similar in luminal-like than in basal-like breast cancer.

Sequencing was performed on axillary lymph node tissue. V is TRBV4-1 and J is TRBJ2-2; possibly TRBD1 for D (6 bases). The TCR was taken from a female donor with breast cancer. Some clones in this sample may be carry-over from other donors' samples. The CDR3 spells CASSQDSGVGTGELFF. CDR3 nucleotides: TGCGCCAGCAGCCAAGATTCAGGGGTTGGCACCGGGGAGCTGTTTTTT.